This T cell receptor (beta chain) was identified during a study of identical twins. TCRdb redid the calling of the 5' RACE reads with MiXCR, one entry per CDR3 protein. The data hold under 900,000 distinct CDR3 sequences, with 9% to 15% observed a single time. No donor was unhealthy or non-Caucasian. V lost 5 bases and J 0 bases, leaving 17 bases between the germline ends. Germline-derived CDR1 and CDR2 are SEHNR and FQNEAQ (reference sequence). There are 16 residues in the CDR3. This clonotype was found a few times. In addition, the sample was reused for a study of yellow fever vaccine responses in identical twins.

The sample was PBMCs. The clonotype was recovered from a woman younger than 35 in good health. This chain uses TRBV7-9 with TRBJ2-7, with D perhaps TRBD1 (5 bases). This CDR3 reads CASSAKGVLNSYEQYF. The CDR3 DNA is TGTGCCAGCAGCGCAAAAGGGGTACTCAACTCCTACGAGCAGTACTTC.